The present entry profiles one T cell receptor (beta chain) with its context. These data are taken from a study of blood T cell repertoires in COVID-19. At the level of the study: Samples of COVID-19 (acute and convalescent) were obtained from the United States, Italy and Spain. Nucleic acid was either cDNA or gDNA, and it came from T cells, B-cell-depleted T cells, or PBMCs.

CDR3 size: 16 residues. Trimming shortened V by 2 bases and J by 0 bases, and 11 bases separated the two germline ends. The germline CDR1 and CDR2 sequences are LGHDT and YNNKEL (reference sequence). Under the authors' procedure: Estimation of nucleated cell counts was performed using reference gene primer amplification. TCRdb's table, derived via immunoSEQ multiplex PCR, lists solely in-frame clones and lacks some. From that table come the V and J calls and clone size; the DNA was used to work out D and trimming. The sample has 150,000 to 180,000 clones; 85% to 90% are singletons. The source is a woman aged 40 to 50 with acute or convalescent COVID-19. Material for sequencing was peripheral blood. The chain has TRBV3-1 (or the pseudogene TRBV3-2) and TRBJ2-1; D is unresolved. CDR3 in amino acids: CASSQFERSSYNEQFF. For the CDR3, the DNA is TGTGCCAGCAGCCAATTCGAGAGGAGCTCCTACAATGAGCAGTTCTTC.